This entry describes one TCR beta chain. The antigen is unknown. The record originates from a study of response to subunit inactivated influenza vaccine. General study findings and limits: Only a handful of new T cells, the authors suggested, are recruited with each seasonal influenza vaccination.

CDR3 length: 16 residues. The V gene lost 4 bases and the J gene lost 1 base, with 14 bases spanning the gap. Germline V gene lookup returns CDR1 SGHDT and CDR2 YYEEEE. TCRdb re-called the RT-PCR reads through MiXCR, storing one row per CDR3 protein. The sample has about 780,000 distinct CDR3 sequences, about 18% seen once. The chain combines TRBV5-6 with TRBJ2-2, with no clear D. The TCR comes from a man between 50 and 59 years old who received an inactivated influenza vaccine. This sample comprised PBMCs from blood, obtained approximately 5 days after vaccination. In DNA form, the CDR3 reads TGTGCCAGCAGCCGTATGCGCGGTGTGAACACCGGGGAGCTGTTTTTT. Translated: CASSRMRGVNTGELFF. Full variable domain (remainder filled in from reference TRBV5-6 and TRBJ2-2): DAGVTQSPTHLIKTRGQQVTLRCSPKSGHDTVSWYQQALGQGPQFIFQYYEEEERQRGNFPDRFSGHQFPNYSSELNVNALLLGDSALYLCASSRMRGVNTGELFFGEGSRLTVL.